These T cell receptor beta chains were read from a single sample in a study of OX40 agonist ivuxolimab in advanced cancers. The protocol was immunoSEQ multiplex PCR, while the TCRdb copy is restricted to in-frame clones and leaves out a portion. Seen here are some 68,000 clones, 80% to 90% observed once, and the top ten hold around 4%. This specimen was CD4+ or CD8+ T cells sorted from blood, taken in a trial of the OX40 agonist ivuxolimab. These receptors all stem from an adult with an advanced solid tumor such as melanoma, head and neck, liver or kidney cancer. The CDR3 runs from the conserved cysteine through the conserved F or W. The D gene is left open where the match is weak. A row's size may be missing; if present it is once, few, many or a size class.

TRBJ2-3 - 11 - TRBV19 CASSIGDTQYF TGTGCCAGTAGTATAGGCGATACGCAGTATTTT
TRBJ1-2 few 16 TRBD1 TRBV5-1 CASIPSPGGSRYGYTF TGCGCCAGCATCCCCTCCCCAGGGGGCAGTAGGTATGGCTACACCTTC
TRBJ1-1 - 13 TRBD1 TRBV9 CASSVGDSRQAFF TGTGCCAGCAGCGTAGGGGACAGCAGGCAAGCTTTCTTT
TRBJ2-3 - 16 TRBD2 TRBV10-2 CASRASLADFSDTQYF TGCGCCAGCAGAGCATCGCTAGCGGATTTTTCAGATACGCAGTATTTT
TRBJ2-7 - 15 TRBD2 TRBV4-1 CASSPGLVGTYEQYF TGCGCCAGCAGCCCGGGACTAGTGGGAACCTACGAGCAGTACTTC
TRBJ1-2 - 13 - TRBV11-2 CASSSLADYGYTF TGTGCCAGCAGCTCCCTGGCGGACTATGGCTACACCTTC
TRBJ2-1 - 16 TRBD2 TRBV7-2 CASSSSLLAGYNEQFF TGTGCCAGCAGCTCCAGCCTACTAGCGGGGTACAATGAGCAGTTCTTC
TRBJ1-4 - 18 - TRBV4-1 CASSQDGAGGATNEKLFF TGCGCCAGCAGCCAAGATGGGGCAGGCGGAGCAACTAATGAAAAACTGTTTTTT
TRBJ1-2 - 13 - TRBV4-1 CASSQTGNYGYTF TGCGCCAGCAGCCAAACAGGGAACTATGGCTACACCTTC
TRBJ1-1 few 14 - TRBV13 CASSLSGGNTEAFF TGTGCCAGCAGCTTAAGCGGGGGAAACACTGAAGCTTTCTTT
TRBJ1-5 once 14 - TRBV5-1 CASRVGPSNQPQHF TGTGCCAGCAGGGTAGGACCGAGCAATCAGCCCCAGCATTTT
TRBJ2-1 - 14 - TRBV5-1 CASRRIDQNNEQFF TGCGCCTCCCGACGGATAGACCAGAACAATGAGCAGTTCTTC
TRBJ2-4 - 13 TRBD2 TRBV29-1 CSVVGRVENIQYF TGCAGCGTTGTAGGGAGGGTGGAAAACATTCAGTACTTC
TRBJ2-1 - 14 - TRBV28 CASSSPQIYNEQFF TGTGCCAGCAGTTCGCCCCAAATTTACAATGAGCAGTTCTTC
TRBJ2-7 once 13 - TRBV28 CASTRGQPYEQYF TGTGCCAGCACCCGAGGCCAGCCCTACGAGCAGTACTTC
TRBJ1-2 - 13 - TRBV10-2 CASRDGINYGYTF TGCGCCAGCAGGGACGGGATTAACTATGGCTACACCTTC
TRBJ2-5 - 15 - TRBV1 CTSSQGCLQGETQYF TGCACCAGCAGCCAAGGCTGCCTTCAGGGTGAGACCCAGTACTTC
TRBJ1-4 once 12 - TRBV19 CASSKQEEKLFF TGTGCCAGTAGTAAGCAAGAGGAAAAACTGTTTTTT
TRBJ2-7 - 13 TRBD2 TRBV2 CASSVAGVGEQYF TGTGCCAGCAGTGTAGCGGGAGTCGGCGAGCAGTACTTC
TRBJ2-7 - 15 - TRBV5-1 CASSRSGTRANEQYF TGCGCCAGCAGTCGGTCCGGGACCAGAGCCAACGAGCAGTACTTC
TRBJ2-7 few 16 TRBD1 TRBV28 CASRPGTAGPPYEQYF TGTGCCAGCAGGCCAGGGACAGCCGGCCCCCCCTACGAGCAGTACTTC
TRBJ2-7 - 13 TRBD1 TRBV7-6 CASSEGAGYEQYF TGTGCCAGCAGCGAGGGGGCGGGCTACGAGCAGTACTTC
TRBJ2-7 - 14 - TRBV25-1 CASRDIGAGYEQYF TGTGCCAGCAGAGACATAGGGGCGGGCTACGAGCAGTACTTC
TRBJ2-7 - 14 TRBD2 TRBV5-1 CASSLRTSGSEQYF TGCGCCAGCAGCCTCAGGACTAGCGGGAGCGAGCAGTACTTC
TRBJ2-7 once 14 - TRBV28 CASSLVGSFDEQYF TGTGCCAGCAGTCTAGTGGGGAGTTTTGACGAGCAGTACTTC
TRBJ2-2 - 16 TRBD1 TRBV5-1 CASSFGTGERAGELFF TGCGCCAGCAGCTTCGGGACAGGGGAAAGAGCCGGGGAGCTGTTTTTT
TRBJ2-1 - 15 TRBD2 TRBV30 CAWSVRRGARNEQFF TGTGCCTGGAGTGTCCGGCGGGGGGCGCGGAATGAGCAGTTCTTC
TRBJ2-1 - 16 TRBD2 TRBV9 CASSVGERGTYNEQFF TGTGCCAGCAGCGTAGGGGAGCGGGGGACATACAATGAGCAGTTCTTC
TRBJ2-7 - 12 - TRBV30 CAWSAQGLEQYF TGTGCCTGGAGTGCACAGGGCCTCGAGCAGTACTTC
TRBJ2-5 - 14 TRBD2 TRBV7-9 CASTTGGGVETQYF TGTGCCAGCACCACGGGGGGAGGGGTCGAGACCCAGTACTTC
TRBJ2-7 - 14 - TRBV2 CASRGPAIGQEQYF TGTGCCAGCAGGGGGCCGGCCATAGGCCAAGAGCAGTACTTC
TRBJ2-3 - 17 - TRBV4-1 CASSQDRRDRLTDTQYF TGCGCCAGCAGCCAAGATCGGAGAGACAGGCTCACAGATACGCAGTATTTT
TRBJ1-4 once 14 - TRBV19 CASSPHAVHEKLFF TGTGCCAGTAGTCCCCACGCGGTCCATGAAAAACTGTTTTTT
TRBJ1-4 - 14 TRBD1 TRBV28 CASKNTGAGEKLFF TGTGCCAGCAAAAATACAGGGGCGGGTGAAAAACTGTTTTTT